Below are 5 T cell receptor beta chains sequenced from a single sample in a study of OX40 agonist ivuxolimab in advanced cancers. TCRdb keeps only in-frame clones here, not all; method: immunoSEQ multiplex PCR. Among about 75,000 clones listed, about 85% were seen once. This specimen consisted of CD4+ or CD8+ T cells sorted from blood, obtained in a trial of the OX40 agonist ivuxolimab. The receptors here all came from an adult with an advanced solid tumor such as melanoma, head and neck, liver or kidney cancer.

This sequence joins TRBV28 and TRBJ2-1; TRBD1 aligns across 10 bases. The V segment lost 6 bases and the J segment 7 bases; nucleotides outside the gene matches: 9. CDR1 is MDHEN and CDR2 is SYDVKM in the germline V gene. The length of the CDR3 is 15 residues. CDR3 sequence (DNA): TGTGCCAGCAGAATACGACAGGGGGCTCGGAATGAGCAGTTCTTC. This gives the protein CASRIRQGARNEQFF.

Only a few counts were recorded for this clone. The chain has TRBV28 and TRBJ1-3; D may be TRBD1 (6 bases). V lost 3 bases and J 7 bases, leaving 16 bases between the germline ends. This CDR3 comprises 15 residues. CDR1 and CDR2 from the germline V gene are MDHEN and SYDVKM. CDR3 sequence: CASSFSGGRRNTIYF. The CDR3 DNA sequence: TGTGCCAGCAGTTTCAGCGGGGGGCGGCGGAACACCATATATTTT.

This chain links TRBV7-9 with TRBJ2-7, with D possibly being TRBD2 (5 bases). V was trimmed by 2 bases and J by 4 bases, leaving 15 bases between them. Germline V CDR1 and CDR2: SEHNR, FQNEAQ (reference sequence). This CDR3 is 15 amino acids long. The CDR3, as DNA: TGTGCCAGCAGCTTACTCCTAGCTATAAATTACGAGCAGTACTTC. Amino acids: CASSLLLAINYEQYF.

The V call is TRBV5-1, the J call TRBJ2-1, with 11 bases aligning to TRBD2. V was pared by 0 bases and J by 8 bases, with 10 bases of the junction left unmatched. Per germline, CDR1 SGHRS and CDR2 YFSETQ. This CDR3 region has 17 residues. The CDR3 DNA reads TGCGCCAGCAGCTTGGCGCTTAGCGGGAGGGCCCTCGATGAGCAGTTCTTC. Amino acid sequence: CASSLALSGRALDEQFF. The variable domain in full, completed from reference TRBV5-1 and TRBJ2-1, reads KAGVTQTPRYLIKTRGQQVTLSCSPISGHRSVSWYQQTPGQGLQFLFEYFSETQRNKGNFPGRFSGRQFSNSRSEMNVSTLELGDSALYLCASSLALSGRALDEQFFGPGTRLTVL.

The chain recombines TRBV28 with TRBJ1-2, with 8 bases that match TRBD1. CDR3 length: 13 residues. The trim removed 8 bases at V and 4 bases at J, leaving 6 bases unmatched. Germline V gene data show CDR1 as MDHEN and CDR2 as SYDVKM. In nucleotides, the CDR3 is TGTGCCAGCCTGGACAGGGAAATCTATGGCTACACCTTC. It encodes CASLDREIYGYTF.